Presented here are 30 T cell receptor beta chains from one specimen sequenced in a study of vaccination and CD4 T cells after COVID-19. The Oncomine TCR Beta short-read assay sequenced DNA from cultured CD4+ T cells. TCRdb itself ran the PCR reads through MiXCR, one entry per CDR3 protein. The table shows 20,000 to 30,000 distinct CDR3 sequences, with more than 35% occurring only once. Time point noted: late sampling 161 to 241 days after vaccination in three convalescent patients. As for treatment: roughly 10-day PBMC culture with coronavirus spike peptide pools or control peptides (ViraFEST assay). Their cognate antigens are unknown. Sample: CD4+ T cells from blood, cultured in vitro, taken about 7 months after SARS-CoV-2 vaccination. All receptors derive from a human donor who had recovered from COVID-19.

The chain joins TRBV11-3 to TRBJ2-7, with D hard to call. CDR1 SGHNT and CDR2 YENEEA come from the germline V gene. Trimming stripped 5 bases from V and 2 bases from J, with 10 bases between. The CDR3 totals 13 residues. The CDR3 DNA sequence: TGTGCCAGCAGCGTTGGCCAAGCCTACGAGCAGTACTTC. It specifies CASSVGQAYEQYF.

V and J are TRBV5-4 and TRBJ2-7, with D perhaps assigned TRBD1 or TRBD2 (5 bases each). CDR3 length equals 14 residues. Between the trimmed V and J ends, which lost 0 bases and 2 bases, there was a span of 9 bases. The germline V gene encodes CDR1 SGHNT and CDR2 YYREEE (reference sequence). As DNA, the CDR3 is TGTGCCAGCAGCTTGGGGGGACCGGCCTACGAGCAGTACTTC. Translated: CASSLGGPAYEQYF.

The V call is TRBV2, the J call TRBJ2-3; 11 bases map to TRBD2. The V gene's germline CDR1 is SNHLY and CDR2 FYNNEI. The CDR3 length is 14 residues. The V gene end was trimmed by 6 bases and the J gene end by 1 base; junction bases not matched to a gene: 0. CDR3 protein: CASRLAGGTDTQYF. For the CDR3, the DNA is TGTGCCAGCAGACTAGCGGGAGGCACAGATACGCAGTATTTT.

The rearrangement joins TRBV19 to TRBJ1-2, with TRBD1 identical over 7 bases. CDR1 and CDR2 from the germline V gene are LNHDA and SQIVND (reference sequence). The ends lost 5 bases at V and 3 bases at J; junction bases unmatched: 6. The CDR3 extends over 14 amino acids. The chain's CDR3 is CASSHWTGDYGYTF. The CDR3 DNA sequence: TGTGCCAGTAGTCACTGGACAGGAGACTATGGCTACACCTTC.

This chain links TRBV12-3 or TRBV12-4 with TRBJ1-1; D is undetermined. V dropped 3 bases and J dropped 10 bases, with 9 bases sitting between them. The CDR3 has 11 residues. CDR3 sequence: CASSLREPAFF. The CDR3 nucleotides are TGTGCCAGCAGTTTGAGGGAACCAGCTTTCTTT.

The rearrangement uses TRBV18 and TRBJ2-7, with a weak D call TRBD2 (7 bases). The germline V gene encodes CDR1 KGHSH and CDR2 LQKENI. V lost 3 bases and J lost 0, with 21 bases in between. This CDR3 comprises 18 residues. The CDR3 nucleotides are TGTGCCAGCTCACCGAAGGGGGATCTAGCGGAAAGCTCCTACGAGCAGTACTTC. Its protein is CASSPKGDLAESSYEQYF. The whole variable domain, remainder taken from reference TRBV18 and TRBJ2-7, is NAGVMQNPRHLVRRRGQEARLRCSPMKGHSHVYWYRQLPEEGLKFMVYLQKENIIDESGMPKERFSAEFPKEGPSILRIQQVVRGDSAAYFCASSPKGDLAESSYEQYFGPGTRLTVT.

J is TRBJ1-1 and V is TRBV28; no clear D. The germline CDR1 and CDR2 sequences are MDHEN and SYDVKM. The CDR3 totals 12 residues. Deletions cut 3 bases from V and 10 bases from J, with 12 bases between. The CDR3 bases are TGTGCCAGCAGTTTCTCTGATGCAGTAGCTTTCTTT. It is translated as CASSFSDAVAFF.

In this sample, this clonotype turned up a few times. The CDR3 region is CSARVGSGRNTDTQYF. The CDR3 nucleotides are TGCAGTGCTAGAGTCGGGAGCGGGAGGAACACAGATACGCAGTATTTT. The V and J genes are TRBV20-1 and TRBJ2-3, with 9 nucleotides matching TRBD2. V lost 1 base to trimming and J lost 2 bases; unmatched junction nucleotides: 7. Germline V gene lookup returns CDR1 DFQATT and CDR2 SNEGSKA (reference sequence). The CDR3 consists of 16 residues.

This sequence joins TRBV7-2 and TRBJ2-7, with D tentatively TRBD2 (7 bases). The CDR3 runs to 16 residues. Between the trimmed V and J ends, which lost 1 base and 0 bases, there was a span of 13 bases. Germline CDR1 is SGHTA and CDR2 is FQGNSA. The CDR3 sequence is CASSLVGGASSYEQYF. CDR3 sequence (DNA): TGTGCCAGCAGCTTAGTGGGGGGGGCGAGCTCCTACGAGCAGTACTTC.

This clonotype has only one observation. The chain carries TRBV28 and TRBJ2-5; 8 positions match TRBD2. Germline values: CDR1 MDHEN, CDR2 SYDVKM. V gave up 10 bases and J gave up 5 bases; unmatched junction bases: 6. The CDR3 extends over 12 amino acids. The CDR3 region is CATRPGGETQYF. The DNA of the CDR3 is TGTGCCACCCGGCCGGGGGGGGAGACCCAGTACTTC.

This clonotype was found a few times. This chain links TRBV6-1 with TRBJ2-5; weak D call: TRBD1 (6 bases). V was cut by 8 bases and J by 4 bases, with 17 bases left in between. The length of the CDR3 is 14 residues. CDR1 is MNHNS and CDR2 is SASEGT in the germline V gene. The CDR3 bases are TGTGCCAGCGGGGGCAGGGTTAGAGGAGAGACCCAGTACTTC. It codes for CASGGRVRGETQYF.

The rearrangement links TRBV15 to TRBJ2-7, with D unclear. Germline V gene data show CDR1 as LNHNV and CDR2 as YYDKDF (reference sequence). There are 14 residues in the CDR3. Trimming stripped 1 base from V and 4 bases from J, with 11 bases between. The CDR3 nucleotides read TGTGCCACCAGCAGAGGGACGGCAACGTACGAGCAGTACTTC. This gives the protein CATSRGTATYEQYF.

The V call is TRBV19, the J call TRBJ2-3, with D uncertain. There are 14 residues in the CDR3. Trimming cost V 0 bases and J 2 bases, with 6 bases left between them. CDR1 and CDR2 (germline): LNHDA, SQIVND (reference sequence). CDR3 loop: CASSIDRDTDTQYF. CDR3 sequence (DNA): TGTGCCAGTAGTATAGATAGAGACACAGATACGCAGTATTTT.

The rearrangement links TRBV10-3 to TRBJ2-7, with no clear D. Germline assignment: CDR1 ENHRY and CDR2 SYGVKD. The CDR3 spans 12 residues. Trimming took 6 bases from V and 0 from J, leaving 6 bases between them. CDR3 nucleotides: TGTGCCATCAGGGGCAGCTCCTACGAGCAGTACTTC. This gives the protein CAIRGSSYEQYF.

The rearrangement joins TRBV20-1 to TRBJ2-3, with 8 bases lining up with TRBD1. The CDR3 is made up of 13 amino acids. The junction had 4 bases not matched to a gene; V was cut back by 1 base and J by 7 bases. Per the germline V gene, CDR1 is DFQATT and CDR2 is SNEGSKA (reference sequence). Here the CDR3 reads CSARVQGAYTQYF. The CDR3 coding sequence is TGCAGTGCTAGAGTCCAGGGGGCGTATACGCAGTATTTT.

The V call is TRBV7-3, the J call TRBJ2-5, with 8 bases identical to TRBD2. Per the germline V gene, CDR1 is SGHTA and CDR2 is FQGTGA. This CDR3 contains 16 residues. V trimming: 3 bases; J trimming: 0 bases; junction bases outside the gene matches: 6. The CDR3 bases are TGTGCCAGCAGCTTGGGGCTAGCGGGCGACCAAGAGACCCAGTACTTC. This encodes CASSLGLAGDQETQYF.

This clonotype was observed a handful of times. The chain links TRBV2 to TRBJ1-6, with D possibly being TRBD1 (5 bases). CDR3 length equals 15 residues. Trimming pared 2 bases from V and 7 bases from J, leaving 12 bases between. Germline values: CDR1 SNHLY, CDR2 FYNNEI. CDR3 in DNA: TGTGCCAGCAGTGAACGGCAGGGCGTAAATTCACCCCTCCACTTT. Amino acids: CASSERQGVNSPLHF.

This clonotype was seen more than once but under ten times. The genes are TRBV20-1 and TRBJ1-6, with a tentative D call TRBD1 (5 bases). Trimming removed 3 bases at V and 4 bases at J, with 16 bases between. Germline assignment: CDR1 DFQATT and CDR2 SNEGSKA (reference sequence). This CDR3 has 16 residues. The CDR3 nucleotides read TGCAGTGCTAGCCACCCCCGGGACCCTTATAATTCACCCCTCCACTTT. Amino acids: CSASHPRDPYNSPLHF.

The J gene is TRBJ2-2, the V gene TRBV6-4; 7 nucleotides align to TRBD1. This CDR3 spans 14 amino acids. Losses at the gene ends were 3 bases for V and 5 bases for J; bases not matched to a gene: 3. Germline V gene data show CDR1 as MRHNA and CDR2 as SNTAGT. CDR3 loop: CASSEQQGTGELFF. The CDR3 bases are TGTGCCAGCAGTGAACAACAGGGGACCGGGGAGCTGTTTTTT.

The V gene is TRBV7-3, the J gene TRBJ2-7, with 7 nucleotides matching TRBD2. Germline CDR1 reads SGHTA; CDR2 reads FQGTGA. The V and J ends lost 2 bases and 5 bases, in that order; junction bases with no gene match: 12. The CDR3 totals 16 residues. The CDR3 reads CASSLGVRGSGNEQYF. CDR3 nucleotide sequence: TGTGCCAGCAGCTTAGGGGTGCGCGGGAGCGGGAACGAGCAGTACTTC.

V and J are TRBV7-2 and TRBJ2-7; D uncertain. Germline V gene sequence: CDR1 SGHTA, CDR2 FQGNSA. Trimming took off 7 bases at V and 3 bases at J, with 13 bases between the two ends. The CDR3 has 13 residues. The CDR3 bases are TGTGCCAGCAAACCAAGCCCCAGCTACGAGCAGTACTTC. Protein sequence: CASKPSPSYEQYF.

This chain uses TRBV7-2 with TRBJ2-7; D is possibly TRBD2 (6 bases). V gave up 2 bases and J gave up 2 bases, with 22 bases separating them. The CDR3 is 18 amino acids. The V gene's germline CDR1 is SGHTA and CDR2 FQGNSA. The CDR3 nucleotides are TGTGCCAGCAGCTTACCGGTGTCGGGGGAAAATTTCGCCTACGAGCAGTACTTC. Translated: CASSLPVSGENFAYEQYF.

The rearrangement uses TRBV2 and TRBJ1-2; 8 nucleotides line up with TRBD1. CDR1 is SNHLY and CDR2 is FYNNEI in the germline V gene. CDR3 length equals 12 residues. J was trimmed by 7 bases and V by 6 bases; bases with no gene match: 4. CDR3 region: CASSAGQAGYTF. The CDR3 DNA reads as TGTGCCAGCAGCGCGGGACAGGCTGGCTACACCTTC.

The CDR3 sequence is CASSLVNVVYSNQPQHF. The CDR3 DNA sequence: TGTGCCAGCAGCTTAGTGAATGTTGTTTATAGCAATCAGCCCCAGCATTTT. The V gene is TRBV7-2, the J gene TRBJ1-5; no definite D call. Trimming stripped 1 base from V and 0 bases from J, with 13 bases between. Germline V gene data show CDR1 as SGHTA and CDR2 as FQGNSA. The CDR3 extends over 17 amino acids.

This clonotype was seen only a few times. The chain employs TRBV20-1 and TRBJ2-3; 10 nucleotides match TRBD1. Germline V lookup: CDR1 DFQATT, CDR2 SNEGSKA (reference sequence). The CDR3 contains 15 residues. The V gene end was trimmed by 1 base and the J gene end by 5 bases; junction bases not matched to a gene: 6. The CDR3 nucleotides read TGCAGTGCTAGAGCCGACAGGGGGCTAGTAGATACGCAGTATTTT. It is translated as CSARADRGLVDTQYF.

The CDR3 spells CASSDRGPYGYTF. CDR3 nucleotide sequence: TGTGCCAGCAGCGATAGGGGGCCCTATGGCTACACCTTC. The J gene is TRBJ1-2, the V gene TRBV7-9; 7 bases match TRBD1. V gave up 5 bases and J gave up 4 bases; unmatched junction bases: 4. CDR3 length: 13 residues. From germline, CDR1 is SEHNR and CDR2 FQNEAQ (reference sequence).

This clonotype was counted between two and nine times. The chain links TRBV15 to TRBJ2-5; maybe TRBD2 (5 bases). The CDR3 is 16 residues long. Between the trimmed V and J ends, which lost 0 bases and 7 bases, there was a span of 18 bases. CDR1 and CDR2 (germline): LNHNV, YYDKDF (reference sequence). As DNA, the CDR3 is TGTGCCACCAGCAGAGATAGTTTTGGACTGGTTGGGACCCAGTACTTC. Its translation is CATSRDSFGLVGTQYF.

There are a few counts of this clonotype. The chain has TRBV6-1 and TRBJ1-1; possible D gene TRBD1, 5 bases. Between the trimmed V and J ends, which lost 6 bases and 0 bases, there was a span of 11 bases. The CDR3 length is 14 residues. Germline lookup yields CDR1 MNHNS and CDR2 SASEGT. CDR3 sequence: CASSGAALNTEAFF. CDR3 nucleotides: TGTGCCAGCAGCGGGGCGGCTTTGAACACTGAAGCTTTCTTT.

The chain recombines TRBV6-2 or TRBV6-3 with TRBJ2-5; no reliable D call. V lost 6 bases, J lost 3 bases, and 8 bases lay in between. CDR3 size: 12 residues. Germline CDR1 reads MNHEY; CDR2 reads SVGEGT. The CDR3 DNA is TGTGCCAGCAGGGGCCTAAAAGAGACCCAGTACTTC. Translated, it gives CASRGLKETQYF.

The chain joins TRBV20-1 to TRBJ2-1; weak D call: TRBD2 (6 bases). Germline V lookup: CDR1 DFQATT, CDR2 SNEGSKA (reference sequence). The V gene lost 0 bases and the J gene lost 8 bases, with 20 bases spanning the gap. The CDR3 is made up of 16 amino acids. CDR3 region: CSARDPLTGVGDEQFF. CDR3 sequence (DNA): TGCAGTGCTAGAGACCCCCTAACGGGAGTTGGCGATGAGCAGTTCTTC.